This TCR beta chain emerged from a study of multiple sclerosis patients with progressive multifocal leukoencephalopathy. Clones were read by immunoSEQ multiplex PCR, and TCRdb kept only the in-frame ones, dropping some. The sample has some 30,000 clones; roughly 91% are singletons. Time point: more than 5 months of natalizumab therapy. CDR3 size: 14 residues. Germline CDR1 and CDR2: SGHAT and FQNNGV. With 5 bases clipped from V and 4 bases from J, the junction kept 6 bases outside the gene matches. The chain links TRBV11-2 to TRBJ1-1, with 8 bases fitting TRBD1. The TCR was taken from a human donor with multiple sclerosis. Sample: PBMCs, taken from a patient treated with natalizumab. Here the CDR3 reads CASSLRGQGTEAFF. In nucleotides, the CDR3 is TGTGCCAGCAGCCTCAGGGGGCAGGGCACTGAAGCTTTCTTT.